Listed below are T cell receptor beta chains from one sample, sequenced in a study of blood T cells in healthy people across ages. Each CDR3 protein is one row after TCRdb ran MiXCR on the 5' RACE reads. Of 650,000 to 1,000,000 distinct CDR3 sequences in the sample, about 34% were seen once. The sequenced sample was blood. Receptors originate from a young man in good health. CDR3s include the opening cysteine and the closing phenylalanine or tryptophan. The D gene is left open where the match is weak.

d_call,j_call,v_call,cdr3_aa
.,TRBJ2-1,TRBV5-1,CASSLLPGSYNEQFF
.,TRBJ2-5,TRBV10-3,CAIMGGGDEQYF
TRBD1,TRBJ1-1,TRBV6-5,CASSFGQVGRFTEAFF
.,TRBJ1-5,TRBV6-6,CASRASGGGGNQPQHF
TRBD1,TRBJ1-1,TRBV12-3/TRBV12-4,CASIFSDRGNTEAFF
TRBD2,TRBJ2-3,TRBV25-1,CASSVLAGEPTDTQYF
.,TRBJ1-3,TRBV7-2,CASSQASQGGNTIYF
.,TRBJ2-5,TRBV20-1,CSARGRPGFEETQYF
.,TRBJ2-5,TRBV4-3,CASSPANGETQYF
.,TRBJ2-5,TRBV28,CASRGDETQYF
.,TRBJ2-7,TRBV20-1,CSARDGRSYEQYF